What follows describes a single T cell receptor (beta chain). Which antigen it targets is not known. Per-base qualities were not stored, and no clone one base away is much larger. These data originate in a study of cytomegalovirus exposure and HLA in healthy donors (dated by TCRdb to about 2017). For the study in its entirety: According to a later analysis, the roughly 120 validation repertoires were produced on the same platform as the approximately 610 repertoires of the first cohort. The study was designed to test whether signatures of past pathogen exposure could be identified by cataloging public T cell receptors. In addition to the first cohort of around 670 subjects, a separate validation cohort of 120 different subjects was used. To predict cytomegalovirus infection status, the study brought together high-throughput TCR immunosequencing, statistical association of individual TCRs with disease status, and machine learning.

Library preparation employed the immunoSEQ multiplex PCR assay. The original methods were these. A statistical classification framework was built for diagnosing cytomegalovirus status from the catalog of TCR beta chain sequences. TCRdb re-hosts the immuneACCESS table, in-frame sequences only. Its copies lack some clones; in the studies checked, an unresolved V gene accounts for under half of them, and the cause for the rest is not known. The DNA was the basis for D and trimming; V, J and clone size are from that table. The sample yields some 80,000 clones; 95% to 97% were counted once. Over 1.5% of the sample is held by the ten biggest clonotypes. Paper-wide results and their limitations: Of the cluster scores, approximately 94% were above 0 in a later analysis, which found that TCRs clustered in the first cohort also tended to co-occur in the 120 or so validation repertoires. The study listed approximately 160 TCR beta chains as associated with cytomegalovirus. In vitro tests confirmed that a few of the cytomegalovirus-associated TCR beta chains recognize cytomegalovirus antigens. The validation cohort had no HLA typing available for a later analysis, so co-occurrence within that cohort was assessed over all 130 or so repertoires. While some public TCRs were present in many individuals, most TCR sequences turned up only very rarely across donors. Cytomegalovirus status was reported to be diagnosed by the classifier with high specificity and sensitivity in both the original and validation cohorts. According to the authors, the approach could potentially be generalized to other disease states and immunological phenotypes.

Trimming accounts for 5 bases at V and 5 bases at J, while the number of junction bases matched to no gene is 10. Including the terminal cysteine and phenylalanine, the CDR3 comprises 16 residues. The retained sequence is limited to the CDR3, 48 bases, with the frame set at the first base. CDR1 and CDR2 are drawn from the germline V gene: SGHNT, YENEEA. Donors formed part of the validation cohort, which comprised over a hundred subjects and was distinct from the first cohort of 690 or so subjects. This chain is built from TRBV11-3 and TRBJ2-1, and 9 bases in between align with TRBD2. The clonotype comes from a man aged 18 to 30 in good health and CMV-seropositive. The specimen was PBMCs. Here is the DNA: TGTGCCAGCAGCCTGGGAGGCGGGAGGGCCAACAATGAGCAGTTCTTC. It codes for CASSLGGGRANNEQFF.